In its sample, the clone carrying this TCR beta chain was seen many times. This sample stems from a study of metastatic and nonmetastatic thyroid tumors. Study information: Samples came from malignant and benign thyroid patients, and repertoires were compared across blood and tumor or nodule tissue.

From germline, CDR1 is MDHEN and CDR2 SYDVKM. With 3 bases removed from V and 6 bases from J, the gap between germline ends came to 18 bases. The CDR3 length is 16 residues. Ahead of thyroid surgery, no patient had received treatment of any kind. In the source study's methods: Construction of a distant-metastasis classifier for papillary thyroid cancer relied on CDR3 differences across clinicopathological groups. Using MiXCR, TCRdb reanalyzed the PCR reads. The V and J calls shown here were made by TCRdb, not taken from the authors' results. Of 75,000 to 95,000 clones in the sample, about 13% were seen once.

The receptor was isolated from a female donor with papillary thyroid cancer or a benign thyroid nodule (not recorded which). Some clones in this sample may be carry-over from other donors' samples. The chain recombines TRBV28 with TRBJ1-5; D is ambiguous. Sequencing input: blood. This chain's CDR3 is CASSFGVSPLSQPQHF. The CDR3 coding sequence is TGTGCCAGCAGTTTTGGGGTTTCCCCGCTGAGTCAGCCCCAGCATTTT. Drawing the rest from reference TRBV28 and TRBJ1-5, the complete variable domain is DVKVTQSSRYLVKRTGEKVFLECVQDMDHENMFWYRQDPGLGLRLIYFSYDVKMKEKGDIPEGYSVSREKKERFSLILESASTNQTSMYLCASSFGVSPLSQPQHFGDGTRLSIL.